The 23 T cell receptor beta chains below were found in one sample sequenced in a study of regulatory T cells in long-lasting Graves disease. The authors built TCR beta libraries using iRepertoire HTBI primers and Arm-PCR of CDR3 regions. TCRdb reanalysed the multiplex PCR reads using MiXCR and keeps one entry per CDR3 protein. This table has some 470,000 distinct CDR3 sequences, 20% to 25% appearing once. Indicated time point: persistent/refractory GD, antithyroid drugs over 5 years with positive TRAb. RNA from PBMCs was the source of the TCR library. Sequencing used peripheral blood mononuclear cells (PBMCs), obtained when the disease was refractory, from a patient treated with antithyroid drugs. The receptors come from a female donor with Graves disease.

This clonotype appeared many times. CDR3 DNA: TGTGCCAGCAGCTTGGGGGGGACAGGGGGCGCCTACGAGCAGTACTTC. The encoded protein is CASSLGGTGGAYEQYF. This chain joins TRBV5-6 and TRBJ2-7, with TRBD1 matching 12 bases. CDR1 and CDR2 from the germline V gene are SGHDT and YYEEEE. The CDR3 runs to 16 residues. The V gene end was trimmed by 0 bases and the J gene end by 2 bases; junction bases not matched to a gene: 3.

The chain links TRBV11-2 to TRBJ2-7, with 12 bases aligning to TRBD2. Losses at the gene ends were 7 bases for V and 2 bases for J; bases not matched to a gene: 3. The V gene's germline CDR1 is SGHAT and CDR2 FQNNGV. The CDR3 is made up of 14 amino acids. The CDR3 reads CASKWTSGTYEQYF. The CDR3 region has the DNA TGTGCCAGCAAGTGGACTAGCGGGACCTACGAGCAGTACTTC.

This clonotype was observed many times. The V call is TRBV29-1, the J call TRBJ1-1; D not certain. The CDR3 has 13 amino acids. The germline V gene has CDR1 SQVTM and CDR2 ANQGSEA. Between the trimmed V and J ends, which lost 1 base and 9 bases, there was a span of 15 bases. CDR3 region: CSVEAPWADKAFF. The DNA of the CDR3 is TGCAGCGTTGAAGCCCCGTGGGCAGATAAAGCTTTCTTT.

The chain has TRBV5-6 and TRBJ1-2; 10 nucleotides match TRBD1. Germline lookup yields CDR1 SGHDT and CDR2 YYEEEE. J was trimmed by 3 bases and V by 4 bases; bases with no gene match: 9. The length of the CDR3 is 16 residues. The CDR3 spells CASSQATGGRYYGYTF. In nucleotides, the CDR3 is TGTGCCAGCAGCCAAGCGACAGGGGGCCGGTACTATGGCTACACCTTC.

This clonotype appeared many times. The rearrangement uses TRBV28 and TRBJ2-7; 7 nucleotides agree with TRBD2. This CDR3 region has 16 residues. In germline, CDR1 is MDHEN, CDR2 SYDVKM. Trimming cost V 6 bases and J 7 bases; bases outside gene matches: 18. The CDR3 coding sequence is TGTGCCAGCAGCCATACCCCTGGGGGAGGGCGGGGTGAGCAGTACTTC. Its translation is CASSHTPGGGRGEQYF.

On this clonotype: This sequence may be a read error, since a much larger clone differs from it by one base. This chain links TRBV6-5 with TRBJ1-2; TRBD1 is a possible D gene (5 bases). This CDR3 contains 14 residues. The germline V and J ends were trimmed by 0 bases and 8 bases, with 13 bases remaining between them. The germline CDR1 and CDR2 sequences are MNHEY and SVGAGI. CDR3 loop: CASSYSGRGIGYTF. CDR3 DNA: TGTGCCAGCAGTTACTCGGGCCGGGGGATCGGCTACACCTTC.

The rearrangement uses TRBV9 and TRBJ1-1, with no clear D. From germline, CDR1 is SGDLS and CDR2 YYNGEE. Trimming took 2 bases from V and 0 from J, leaving 8 bases between them. CDR3 length equals 14 residues. This CDR3 reads CASSVGIMNTEAFF. CDR3 nucleotides: TGTGCCAGCAGCGTGGGGATCATGAACACTGAAGCTTTCTTT.

This clonotype was detected ten times or more. This chain joins TRBV2 and TRBJ1-2, with D tentatively TRBD1 (5 bases). The germline CDR1 and CDR2 sequences are SNHLY and FYNNEI. Trimming removed 4 bases at V and 7 bases at J, with 19 bases between. This CDR3 region has 15 residues. CDR3 DNA: TGTGCCAGCAGTGTCCCAGGGCAGTCGTTCCGTGGCTACACCTTC. Translation gives CASSVPGQSFRGYTF.

This clonotype was counted ten times or more. The chain employs TRBV2 and TRBJ1-5, with D perhaps matching TRBD1 (5 bases). The CDR3 has 16 amino acids. V lost 2 bases and J 3 bases, leaving 14 bases between the germline ends. Germline-derived CDR1 and CDR2 are SNHLY and FYNNEI. For the CDR3, the DNA is TGTGCCAGCAGTGAAACCCCGGGACGGAACAATCAGCCCCAGCATTTT. Translation gives CASSETPGRNNQPQHF.

The sample holds a few counts of this clonotype. This chain links TRBV13 with TRBJ2-4; possibly TRBD2 for D (5 bases). This CDR3 has 14 amino acids. V was cut by 4 bases and J by 15 bases, with 22 bases left in between. CDR1 is PRHDT, CDR2 FYEKMQ, per germline (reference sequence). The CDR3 region has the DNA TGTGCCAGCAGCTCTAAGGACCTTGGGAAGAGCGGGTACTTC. Its translation is CASSSKDLGKSGYF.

The genes are TRBV5-1 and TRBJ1-6, with 7 bases identical to TRBD1. The CDR3 has 17 amino acids. The germline gives CDR1 SGHRS, CDR2 YFSETQ. Trimming removed 3 bases from V and 7 bases from J; junction bases left unmatched: 13. The chain's CDR3 is CASSSIPRQGGNSPLHF. As DNA, the CDR3 is TGCGCCAGCAGCTCCATTCCGCGACAGGGAGGAAATTCACCCCTCCACTTT.

J is TRBJ2-5 and V is TRBV6-1, with D unclear. Germline CDR1 and CDR2: MNHNS and SASEGT. Between the trimmed V and J ends, which lost 6 bases and 7 bases, there was a span of 12 bases. The CDR3 extends over 12 amino acids. CDR3 bases: TGTGCCAGCAGAGAACCATCGGGGACCCAGTACTTC. Amino acids: CASREPSGTQYF.

This clonotype was seen once. Possible read error: a much larger clone is one base away. This chain connects TRBV28 to TRBJ2-7, with D uncertain. Per the germline V gene, CDR1 is MDHEN and CDR2 is SYDVKM. The CDR3 totals 15 residues. This CDR3 reads CASSLGGRLTYGQYF. The CDR3 nucleotides read TGTGCCAGCAGTTTGGGCGGCAGGCTTACCTACGGGCAGTACTTC.

This clonotype was observed at least ten times. The chain links TRBV28 to TRBJ2-5; no clear D. The CDR3 is made up of 13 amino acids. Trimming left V 6 bases short and J 1 base short, with 9 bases between. The V gene's germline CDR1 is MDHEN and CDR2 SYDVKM. CDR3 sequence reads: CASSPPTQETQYF. The CDR3 region has the DNA TGTGCCAGCAGCCCACCTACCCAAGAGACCCAGTACTTC. Variable domain in full (rest from reference TRBV28 and TRBJ2-5): DVKVTQSSRYLVKRTGEKVFLECVQDMDHENMFWYRQDPGLGLRLIYFSYDVKMKEKGDIPEGYSVSREKKERFSLILESASTNQTSMYLCASSPPTQETQYFGPGTRLLVL.

CDR3 in DNA: TGTGCCTGGAGTTCGGCCGTCTACGAGCAGTACTTC. This gives the protein CAWSSAVYEQYF. The chain has TRBV30 and TRBJ2-7; D unresolved. The CDR3 extends over 12 amino acids. Trimming pared 2 bases from V and 3 bases from J, leaving 8 bases between. Germline lookup yields CDR1 GTSNPN and CDR2 SVGIG (reference sequence). Combining the CDR3 with reference TRBV30 and TRBJ2-7 gives the whole variable domain SQTIHQWPATLVQPVGSPLSLECTVEGTSNPNLYWYRQAAGRGLQLLFYSVGIGQISSEVPQNLSASRPQDRQFILSSKKLLLSDSGFYLCAWSSAVYEQYFGPGTRLTVT.

Concerning this clonotype itself: It may be a read error: a sequence one base away is much more abundant. The J gene is TRBJ2-7, the V gene TRBV6-2 or TRBV6-3; the D is unclear. The CDR3 extends over 15 amino acids. V was shortened by 0 bases and J by 3 bases, with 12 bases between the two germline ends. CDR1 is MNHEY, CDR2 SVGEGT, per germline. The CDR3 region has the DNA TGTGCCAGCAGTTACTCATCCCGGCCGGACTACGAGCAGTACTTC. Residues: CASSYSSRPDYEQYF.

This clonotype appeared many times. The genes are TRBV29-1 and TRBJ2-7; 12 nucleotides line up with TRBD2. This CDR3 contains 15 residues. Germline loops: CDR1 SQVTM, CDR2 ANQGSEA. Trimming removed 6 bases from V and 2 bases from J; junction bases left unmatched: 8. The CDR3 sequence: CSVYLAGGPAYEQYF. The CDR3 bases are TGCAGCGTCTACCTAGCGGGAGGGCCGGCCTACGAGCAGTACTTC.

This clonotype has ten or more counts. The chain is built from TRBV12-3 or TRBV12-4 and TRBJ2-7; TRBD2 might be the D (7 bases). Trimming removed 5 bases at V and 2 bases at J, with 16 bases between. The CDR3 is made up of 15 amino acids. CDR3 sequence reads: CASSPRGGSTYEQYF. CDR3 DNA: TGTGCCAGCAGTCCAAGGGGGGGGTCCACCTACGAGCAGTACTTC.

The chain recombines TRBV9 with TRBJ1-4; D gene uncertain. Per germline, CDR1 SGDLS and CDR2 YYNGEE. The V end lost 0 bases, the J end lost 4 bases, and 7 bases lay between the germline ends. The CDR3 runs 14 residues. The CDR3 nucleotides are TGTGCCAGCAGCGTAGGACACAGTAATGAAAAACTGTTTTTT. It translates to CASSVGHSNEKLFF.

This clonotype was found many times. The chain uses TRBV6-5 and TRBJ2-7, with D possibly TRBD2 on 6 matching bases. This CDR3 region has 16 residues. Germline-derived CDR1 and CDR2 are MNHEY and SVGAGI. The V end was cut by 0 bases, the J end by 8 bases, with 20 bases between. CDR3 sequence: CASSYSKLAGGAQQYF. The CDR3 region has the DNA TGTGCCAGCAGTTACTCGAAATTAGCCGGGGGTGCCCAGCAGTACTTC.

This clonotype turned up a few times. The rearrangement joins TRBV20-1 to TRBJ2-5, with TRBD2 matching over 11 bases. The germline gives CDR1 DFQATT, CDR2 SNEGSKA (reference sequence). The V gene end was trimmed by 3 bases and the J gene end by 1 base; junction bases not matched to a gene: 7. The CDR3 length is 16 residues. The CDR3 DNA reads TGCAGTGCTAGCCACCCTAGCGGGGGGACCCAAGAGACCCAGTACTTC. The encoded protein is CSASHPSGGTQETQYF.

At least ten counts were recorded for this clonotype. The chain couples TRBV5-5 to TRBJ2-5, with a weak D call TRBD2 (5 bases). CDR1 is SGHKS, CDR2 YYEKEE, per germline (reference sequence). The ends were cut back, 0 bases at V and 3 bases at J, with 9 bases in the middle. The CDR3 runs to 14 residues. The CDR3 sequence is CASSLEFGEETQYF. CDR3 nucleotide sequence: TGTGCCAGCAGCTTGGAGTTCGGGGAAGAGACCCAGTACTTC.

CDR3 DNA: TGTGCCAGCAGTTACCTTCTGGGTCGGGTGAAATCGGAGCCCCAGCATTTT. Translated: CASSYLLGRVKSEPQHF. The chain carries TRBV6-2 or TRBV6-3 and TRBJ1-5; D remains unclear. In germline, CDR1 is MNHEY, CDR2 SVGEGT. V lost 2 bases, J lost 8 bases, and 22 bases lay in between. The CDR3 contains 17 residues.